A single sample is the source of the 30 T cell receptor beta chains below, sequenced in a study of spatial heterogeneity in lung cancer. Time point denoted: sample taken at primary tumor resection. Study-level points and caveats: Expanded intratumoral alpha and beta TCR counts tracked tumor mutation counts.

Their recognized antigens are unknown. A single record per CDR3 protein comes from TCRdb applying MiXCR to the 5' RACE reads. The sample has some 3,400 distinct CDR3 sequences; 15% are singletons. The sample consisted of lung tumor tissue, taken at surgery. All receptors derive from a female donor with early-stage non-small cell lung cancer.

The chain couples TRBV12-3 or TRBV12-4 to TRBJ2-2; 11 bases match TRBD2. The CDR3 totals 17 residues. Trimming took 4 bases from V and 4 from J; bases not matched to a gene: 8. The chain's CDR3 is CASSSITSGGGTGELFF. CDR3 bases: TGTGCCAGCAGTTCGATTACTAGCGGGGGTGGCACCGGGGAGCTGTTTTTT.

This clonotype was seen only a few times. The chain combines TRBV7-2 with TRBJ2-3; tentative D call: TRBD2 (6 bases). V shed 5 bases and J shed 2 bases, with 11 bases lying between them. This CDR3 region has 14 residues. CDR1 and CDR2 (germline): SGHTA, FQGNSA. The CDR3 DNA follows: TGTGCCAGCAGCCGGGGACTTAACACAGATACGCAGTATTTT. Its protein is CASSRGLNTDTQYF.

This clonotype is labeled as medium-sized (0.01 to 0.1%). The genes are TRBV10-3 and TRBJ1-6; D is unresolved. The length of the CDR3 is 13 residues. Per the germline V gene, CDR1 is ENHRY and CDR2 is SYGVKD. The V end lost 8 bases, the J end lost 7 bases, and 12 bases lay between the germline ends. CDR3 bases: TGTGCCATCGTGGCAGGCCCGAATTCACCCCTCCACTTT. Protein sequence: CAIVAGPNSPLHF.

By its share, this clonotype is medium-sized. This sequence joins TRBV7-8 and TRBJ1-1; D is uncertain. CDR3 length equals 16 residues. V lost 3 bases and J lost 1, with 15 bases in between. Germline V lookup: CDR1 SGHVS, CDR2 FQNEAQ. This CDR3 is CASSFTTRNENTEAFF. The CDR3 DNA is TGTGCCAGCAGCTTTACTACACGTAATGAGAACACTGAAGCTTTCTTT.

This clonotype is medium-sized within its sample. This chain uses TRBV10-3 with TRBJ2-3, with a weak D call TRBD2 (7 bases). CDR3 size: 13 residues. Trimming took off 6 bases at V and 4 bases at J, with 11 bases between the two ends. Germline V lookup: CDR1 ENHRY, CDR2 SYGVKD. Written as DNA, the CDR3 is TGTGCCATCAGGGGGGAGGGGGCAGATACGCAGTATTTT. Amino acid sequence: CAIRGEGADTQYF.

This clonotype has a count of ten or more. The J gene is TRBJ1-4, the V gene TRBV5-4, with 8 bases fitting TRBD1. The length of the CDR3 is 14 residues. Germline trimming cut 1 base from V and 7 bases from J; bases unmatched to any gene: 3. From germline, CDR1 is SGHNT and CDR2 YYREEE (reference sequence). CDR3 in DNA: TGTGCCAGCAGCTTGCAGGGGGCGCGTGAAAAACTGTTTTTT. Amino acids: CASSLQGAREKLFF.

This chain uses TRBV10-3 with TRBJ2-3; TRBD1 matches at 7 bases. Per germline, CDR1 ENHRY and CDR2 SYGVKD. V was pared by 6 bases and J by 0 bases, with 6 bases of the junction left unmatched. The CDR3 length is 15 residues. Here the CDR3 reads CAISPGQISTDTQYF. The CDR3 DNA is TGTGCCATCAGCCCGGGACAGATTAGCACAGATACGCAGTATTTT.

The chain is built from TRBV20-1 and TRBJ2-3; 10 bases agree with TRBD2. Germline V lookup: CDR1 DFQATT, CDR2 SNEGSKA (reference sequence). The V and J ends lost 6 bases and 1 base, in that order; junction bases with no gene match: 4. The CDR3 runs to 14 residues. In DNA form, the CDR3 reads TGCAGTGCCCCTCTAGCGGGGGGCACAGATACGCAGTATTTT. As protein: CSAPLAGGTDTQYF.

This clonotype is labeled as medium-sized. The chain recombines TRBV4-2 with TRBJ2-2; the D gene is possibly TRBD1 (6 bases). V gave up 1 base and J gave up 4 bases, with 10 bases separating them. This CDR3 comprises 15 residues. Germline loops: CDR1 LGHNA, CDR2 YNFKEQ. DNA for the CDR3: TGTGCCAGCAGCCAAGTGTTAGGGGGCACCGGGGAGCTGTTTTTT. This sequence encodes CASSQVLGGTGELFF.

In its sample, this clonotype was seen many times. The chain couples TRBV21-1 to TRBJ1-6; the DNA was not compared with TRBD1, the D call given in the table. TRBV21-1 is a pseudogene. The CDR3 contains 19 residues. The CDR3 loop is CASSKERIGQGHPNSPLHF. The CDR3, as DNA: TGTGCCAGCAGCAAAGAGCGCATAGGACAGGGTCACCCTAATTCACCCCTCCACTTT.

This clonotype was seen ten or more times. V gene TRBV6-1 combines with J gene TRBJ1-5, with TRBD1 matching over 9 bases. Germline loops: CDR1 MNHNS, CDR2 SASEGT. Losses at the gene ends were 6 bases for V and 3 bases for J; bases not matched to a gene: 3. CDR3 length: 14 amino acids. The CDR3 spells CASRDRGFNQPQHF. The CDR3 nucleotides read TGTGCCAGCAGGGACAGGGGTTTCAATCAGCCCCAGCATTTT.

This clonotype is large by share. This chain links TRBV4-3 with TRBJ1-2; TRBD1 might be the D (6 bases). V lost 4 bases and J lost 2, with 17 bases in between. Germline CDR1 reads LGHNA; CDR2 reads YSLEER. The CDR3 spans 16 residues. The CDR3 DNA is TGCGCCAGCAGCCCCATCACTAAGACAGGAAACTATGGCTACACCTTC. It yields the protein CASSPITKTGNYGYTF.

This rearrangement joins TRBV6-1 to TRBJ1-5; 7 positions match TRBD1. The germline V gene has CDR1 MNHNS and CDR2 SASEGT. V shed 0 bases and J 6 bases; nucleotides not matched to a gene: 11. The CDR3 has 17 residues. The CDR3 coding sequence is TGTGCCAGCAGTGAAGCAGGGGGCGATGGTTTGTCTCAGCCCCAGCATTTT. Protein: CASSEAGGDGLSQPQHF.

This clonotype was detected many times. This rearrangement joins TRBV7-2 to TRBJ2-3; TRBD2 agrees at 16 bases. V lost 4 bases and J lost 11; bases outside the gene matches: 6. The length of the CDR3 is 15 residues. The germline gives CDR1 SGHTA, CDR2 FQGNSA. The CDR3 region is CASSSGLAGGPLQYF. CDR3 coding DNA: TGTGCCAGCAGCTCGGGACTAGCGGGGGGGCCCCTGCAGTATTTT.

The rearrangement links TRBV15 to TRBJ2-1; TRBD2 matches at 10 bases. With 1 base clipped from V and 6 bases from J, the junction kept 3 bases outside the gene matches. Germline V gene lookup returns CDR1 LNHNV and CDR2 YYDKDF (reference sequence). CDR3 length: 15 amino acids. CDR3 region: CATSRVASGSNEQFF. The CDR3 region has the DNA TGTGCCACCAGCAGAGTGGCTAGCGGGAGCAATGAGCAGTTCTTC.

The rearrangement links TRBV12-3 or TRBV12-4 to TRBJ2-3; 8 bases agree with TRBD2. J gave up 2 bases and V 4 bases, and 17 bases lay outside the gene matches. There are 19 residues in the CDR3. The CDR3 region has the DNA TGTGCCAGCAGTTATAGGGGGATAGCGGGGCAAATGAACACAGATACGCAGTATTTT. This sequence encodes CASSYRGIAGQMNTDTQYF.

This clonotype has at least ten counts. The rearrangement links TRBV7-2 to TRBJ1-1; 9 nucleotides match TRBD1. Trimming took 6 bases from V and 10 from J; bases not matched to a gene: 9. The CDR3 covers 13 residues. The germline V gene has CDR1 SGHTA and CDR2 FQGNSA. The CDR3 coding sequence is TGTGCCAGCAGTACGGACAGGGGAAGGGCAGCTTTCTTT. This encodes CASSTDRGRAAFF.

V gene TRBV4-3 combines with J gene TRBJ2-3, with 10 bases identical to TRBD2. V shed 1 base, J shed 1 base, and the junction held 2 bases outside the gene matches. There are 16 residues in the CDR3. The germline V gene has CDR1 LGHNA and CDR2 YSLEER. The CDR3 region is CASSQGTSGRTDTQYF. CDR3 bases: TGCGCCAGCAGCCAAGGGACTAGCGGCCGCACAGATACGCAGTATTTT.

This clonotype was found many times. The chain is built from TRBV7-2 and TRBJ2-5, with D possibly called TRBD1 or TRBD2 (5 bases each). With 1 base removed from V and 4 bases from J, the gap between germline ends came to 13 bases. This CDR3 is 15 amino acids long. Germline V CDR1 and CDR2: SGHTA, FQGNSA. CDR3 in DNA: TGTGCCAGCAGCTTAGGAGGGGCAGGCGGAGAGACCCAGTACTTC. Protein sequence: CASSLGGAGGETQYF.

This clonotype was observed at least ten times. The genes are TRBV12-2 and TRBJ2-7; TRBD1 reflects the table's D call only, with no check against the DNA. TRBV12-2 is a recognized pseudogene. The length of the CDR3 is 13 residues. CDR3 in DNA: TGTGCAAGTCGCCTAAGACAGGGCTACGAGCAGTACTTC. It specifies CASRLRQGYEQYF.

This clonotype is termed large (0.1 to 1%). The V gene is TRBV20-1, the J gene TRBJ1-2, with D maybe TRBD1 (6 bases). This CDR3 has 14 amino acids. V lost 6 bases and J lost 3, with 17 bases in between. The V gene's germline CDR1 is DFQATT and CDR2 SNEGSKA (reference sequence). CDR3 sequence reads: CSATDTGWDYGYTF. CDR3 nucleotide sequence: TGCAGTGCGACCGATACAGGGTGGGACTATGGCTACACCTTC.

This clonotype qualifies as medium-sized. This chain joins TRBV20-1 and TRBJ1-1, with a tentative D call TRBD1 (5 bases). This CDR3 contains 18 residues. Between the trimmed V and J ends, which lost 3 bases and 1 base, there was a span of 24 bases. Germline V CDR1 and CDR2: DFQATT, SNEGSKA (reference sequence). CDR3 residues: CSASRWGREEWRNTEAFF. The CDR3 nucleotides read TGCAGTGCTAGTCGGTGGGGCAGGGAGGAGTGGAGGAACACTGAAGCTTTCTTT.

A few counts support this clonotype. V is TRBV7-2 and J is TRBJ2-1; TRBD1 agrees at 7 bases. This CDR3 comprises 16 residues. Germline V lookup: CDR1 SGHTA, CDR2 FQGNSA. V was clipped by 1 base and J by 9 bases; unmatched bases: 12. This CDR3 reads CASSLGGQRRQGEQFF. CDR3 DNA sequence: TGTGCCAGCAGCTTAGGGGGACAGCGCAGGCAGGGTGAGCAGTTCTTC.

This chain connects TRBV18 to TRBJ2-3; D ambiguous. The CDR3 is 11 amino acids. V shed 3 bases and J shed 6 bases, with 4 bases lying between them. Germline V gene sequence: CDR1 KGHSH, CDR2 LQKENI. This CDR3 is CASSPMDTQYF. In DNA form, the CDR3 reads TGTGCCAGCTCACCGATGGATACGCAGTATTTT.

This clonotype was recorded at least ten times. This chain uses TRBV7-9 with TRBJ1-1; D possibly corresponds to TRBD1 (5 bases). This CDR3 comprises 14 residues. The ends were cut back, 4 bases at V and 4 bases at J, with 13 bases in the middle. Germline assignment: CDR1 SEHNR and CDR2 FQNEAQ (reference sequence). CDR3 in DNA: TGTGCCAGCAGCTCCGAATCCGGGGCCACTGAAGCTTTCTTT. Residues: CASSSESGATEAFF.

This clonotype is termed medium-sized. V gene TRBV7-2 combines with J gene TRBJ2-7, with D possibly being TRBD2 (6 bases). V was trimmed by 3 bases and J by 7 bases, leaving 19 bases between them. Germline CDR1 is SGHTA and CDR2 is FQGNSA. The CDR3 consists of 15 residues. CDR3 bases: TGTGCCAGCAGCTTCGACGGGGGACCGTTTAGGGAGCAGTACTTC. Its translation is CASSFDGGPFREQYF.

By its share, this clonotype is medium-sized (0.01 to 0.1%). The chain carries TRBV29-1 and TRBJ2-7; D may be TRBD1 or TRBD2 (5 bases each). Germline V gene sequence: CDR1 SQVTM, CDR2 ANQGSEA. V lost 7 bases, J lost 1 base, and 11 bases lay in between. The CDR3 totals 12 residues. The CDR3 DNA sequence: TGCAGCGCCGAGGGGTTGTCCTACGAGCAGTACTTC. Encoded protein: CSAEGLSYEQYF.

This clonotype was seen a handful of times. The genes are TRBV20-1 and TRBJ1-2; 7 bases are shared with TRBD1. V was clipped by 4 bases and J by 8 bases; unmatched bases: 10. CDR3 length equals 13 residues. The V gene's germline CDR1 is DFQATT and CDR2 SNEGSKA (reference sequence). CDR3 residues: CSATHRGIGGYTF. The CDR3, as DNA: TGCAGTGCTACCCACAGGGGAATAGGGGGCTACACCTTC.

There are many counts of this clonotype. The chain combines TRBV5-6 with TRBJ2-1; TRBD2 matches 8 bases. With 4 bases clipped from V and 2 bases from J, the junction kept 8 bases outside the gene matches. The CDR3 runs 16 residues. The germline gives CDR1 SGHDT, CDR2 YYEEEE. CDR3 DNA sequence: TGTGCCAGCAGCCGAGAACGGGGGGGCACCTACAATGAGCAGTTCTTC. Translating gives CASSRERGGTYNEQFF. The entire variable domain, with the rest obtained from reference TRBV5-6 and TRBJ2-1, is as follows: DAGVTQSPTHLIKTRGQQVTLRCSPKSGHDTVSWYQQALGQGPQFIFQYYEEEERQRGNFPDRFSGHQFPNYSSELNVNALLLGDSALYLCASSRERGGTYNEQFFGPGTRLTVL.

This clonotype was counted at least ten times. The chain links TRBV19 to TRBJ2-3; D ambiguous. Deletions cut 4 bases from V and 3 bases from J, with 14 bases between. Per the germline V gene, CDR1 is LNHDA and CDR2 is SQIVND (reference sequence). The CDR3 loop spans 15 amino acids. The CDR3 is CASSTRAVGTDTQYF. CDR3 nucleotides: TGTGCCAGTAGTACCCGGGCCGTGGGGACAGATACGCAGTATTTT. Based on the CDR3 plus reference TRBV19 and TRBJ2-3, the full variable domain is DGGITQSPKYLFRKEGQNVTLSCEQNLNHDAMYWYRQDPGQGLRLIYYSQIVNDFQKGDIAEGYSVSREKKESFPLTVTSAQKNPTAFYLCASSTRAVGTDTQYFGPGTRLTVL.